These 18 T cell receptor beta chains came from one sample sequenced in a study of cytomegalovirus exposure and HLA in healthy donors. PCR was performed using 60 Vbeta and 13 Jbeta primers. Sequencing used immunoSEQ multiplex PCR; TCRdb keeps in-frame clones, though not all of them. The sample totals more than 45,000 clones. Input material: PBMCs. The receptors were sampled from a male donor in good health and CMV-seronegative.

V gene TRBV29-1 combines with J gene TRBJ2-5, with D perhaps matching TRBD1 (6 bases). This CDR3 has 13 residues. The germline CDR1 and CDR2 sequences are SQVTM and ANQGSEA. The V end was cut by 7 bases, the J end by 4 bases, with 16 bases between. The CDR3 coding sequence is TGCAGCGAGTACAGGGATGGGGGAGAGACCCAGTACTTC. Amino acid sequence: CSEYRDGGETQYF.

The chain is built from TRBV11-2 and TRBJ2-7; perhaps TRBD1 as D (6 bases). The CDR3 sequence is 14 residues long. V was pared by 6 bases and J by 0 bases, with 12 bases between. Germline CDR1 SGHAT, CDR2 FQNNGV. CDR3 in amino acids: CASRPDSFSYEQYF. For the CDR3, the DNA is TGTGCCAGCAGACCGGACAGCTTCTCCTACGAGCAGTACTTC.

V is TRBV15 and J is TRBJ1-2; D is unresolved. V lost 0 bases and J lost 4, with 15 bases in between. The CDR3 extends over 16 amino acids. Germline values: CDR1 LNHNV, CDR2 YYDKDF (reference sequence). CDR3 loop: CATSRDLGSLIYGYTF. In DNA, the CDR3 is TGTGCCACCAGCAGAGATCTGGGCAGCTTAATCTATGGCTACACCTTC.

The chain joins TRBV7-9 to TRBJ2-2; 9 bases agree with TRBD1. After removal of 3 bases from V and 4 bases from J, the junction contained 6 bases not matched to a gene. CDR1 and CDR2 from the germline V gene are SEHNR and FQNEAQ (reference sequence). This CDR3 is 16 amino acids long. In DNA, the CDR3 is TGTGCCAGCAGCTTCGGACAGGGGTTCGCCACCGGGGAGCTGTTTTTT. Translation gives CASSFGQGFATGELFF. Full variable domain (missing parts from reference TRBV7-9 and TRBJ2-2): DTGVSQNPRHKITKRGQNVTFRCDPISEHNRLYWYRQTLGQGPEFLTYFQNEAQLEKSRLLSDRFSAERPKGSFSTLEIQRTEQGDSAMYLCASSFGQGFATGELFFGEGSRLTVL.

The chain is built from TRBV11-1 and TRBJ2-5; 7 nucleotides align to TRBD2. The J segment lost 5 bases and the V segment lost 5 bases, leaving 2 bases of the junction unmatched. CDR3 length equals 12 residues. Looked up from germline, CDR1 is SGHAT and CDR2 is FQDESV (reference sequence). CDR3 in amino acids: CASSQGGETQYF. CDR3 coding DNA: TGTGCCAGCAGCCAGGGAGGGGAGACCCAGTACTTC.

V and J are TRBV10-3 and TRBJ1-2, with 10 bases aligning to TRBD1. V lost 5 bases and J lost 6; bases outside the gene matches: 9. Looked up from germline, CDR1 is ENHRY and CDR2 is SYGVKD. The CDR3 runs 15 residues. CDR3 DNA: TGTGCCATCAGTCCACCGGGACAGGGGTACGATGGCTACACCTTC. As protein: CAISPPGQGYDGYTF.

A note on this clone: At one boundary the junction diverges from the germline segment, which might be a read error. The V gene is TRBV7-7, the J gene TRBJ1-1, with a weak D call TRBD1 (5 bases). The CDR3 contains 13 residues. Germline V gene data show CDR1 as SSHAT and CDR2 as FNYEAQ (reference sequence). CDR3 nucleotides: TGTGCTAGCAGCTTAGTTCAGGGAACTGAAGCTTTCTTT. Its translation is CASSLVQGTEAFF.

The chain has TRBV6-6 and TRBJ2-7; D is perhaps TRBD1 (5 bases). V gave up 6 bases and J gave up 3 bases, with 9 bases separating them. The CDR3 consists of 12 residues. Germline V gives CDR1 MNHNY, CDR2 SVGAGI (reference sequence). The CDR3 bases are TGTGCCAGCAGAGGCAGGGACTACGAGCAGTACTTC. This translates into CASRGRDYEQYF.

The rearrangement uses TRBV4-3 and TRBJ2-2; maybe TRBD2 (6 bases). CDR1 and CDR2 from the germline V gene are LGHNA and YSLEER. The ends were cut back, 6 bases at V and 4 bases at J, with 12 bases in the middle. This CDR3 region has 14 residues. CDR3 sequence (DNA): TGCGCCAGCAGATGGGACTTAACCACCGGGGAGCTGTTTTTT. Its translation is CASRWDLTTGELFF.

The chain joins TRBV12-5 to TRBJ2-5; D possibly corresponds to TRBD2 (5 bases). Per the germline V gene, CDR1 is LGHNT and CDR2 is FRNRAP. V was pared by 2 bases and J by 5 bases, with 9 bases between. The CDR3 totals 13 residues. DNA for the CDR3: TGTGCTAGTGGTTTGTTGGGAGTCGAGACCCAGTACTTC. Amino acid sequence: CASGLLGVETQYF.

The rearrangement joins TRBV29-1 to TRBJ2-3; D might be TRBD1 (5 bases). CDR3 size: 15 residues. Germline V gene lookup returns CDR1 SQVTM and CDR2 ANQGSEA. This chain's CDR3 is CSYQRMDTSTDTQYF. Written as DNA, the CDR3 is TGCAGTTACCAGAGGATGGACACGTCCACAGATACGCAGTATTTT.

A remark on this clone: A junction end diverges from the germline sequence, so it may reflect a read error. The chain combines TRBV6-5 with TRBJ1-2; 9 positions agree with TRBD1. The CDR3 length is 16 residues. The germline gives CDR1 MNHEY, CDR2 SVGAGI. This chain's CDR3 is CASSYSTGGGGYGYTF. CDR3 DNA: TGTGCCAGCAGCTACTCGACAGGGGGAGGGGGCTATGGCTACACCTTC.

The rearrangement links TRBV29-1 to TRBJ2-7, with TRBD2 identical over 12 bases. V lost 5 bases and J lost 7; bases outside the gene matches: 9. Germline V gene sequence: CDR1 SQVTM, CDR2 ANQGSEA. The CDR3 is 14 residues long. CDR3 DNA: TGCAGCGTTTTCGGACTAGCGGGGTATGGTGAGCAGTACTTC. It specifies CSVFGLAGYGEQYF.

This chain joins TRBV30 and TRBJ1-3, with unresolved D. V was cut by 0 bases and J by 0 bases, with 9 bases left in between. Germline V gives CDR1 GTSNPN, CDR2 SVGIG (reference sequence). This CDR3 is built from 15 residues. CDR3 nucleotides: TGTGCCTGGAGTGTCCGACGGAGCTCTGGAAACACCATATATTTT. Translated, it gives CAWSVRRSSGNTIYF.

The gene calls are TRBV7-3 and TRBJ2-1; D ambiguous. CDR1 is SGHTA, CDR2 FQGTGA, per germline. The CDR3 has 14 amino acids. Trimming removed 5 bases from V and 1 base from J, with 9 bases in between. The CDR3 reads CASSQHPSYNEQFF. CDR3 in DNA: TGTGCCAGCAGCCAACACCCTTCCTACAATGAGCAGTTCTTC. The variable domain in full, with the rest retrieved from reference TRBV7-3 and TRBJ2-1, is GAGVSQTPSNKVTEKGKYVELRCDPISGHTALYWYRQSLGQGPEFLIYFQGTGAADDSGLPNDRFFAVRPEGSVSTLKIQRTERGDSAVYLCASSQHPSYNEQFFGPGTRLTVL.

This chain links TRBV29-1 with TRBJ1-4; D is unclear. This CDR3 region has 11 residues. The V gene lost 4 bases and the J gene lost 5 bases, with 5 bases spanning the gap. The germline V gene has CDR1 SQVTM and CDR2 ANQGSEA. The CDR3 bases are TGCAGCGTTGCTGAGAATGAAAAACTGTTTTTT. Translating it yields CSVAENEKLFF. Full variable domain (outside the CDR3, taken from reference TRBV29-1 and TRBJ1-4): SAVISQKPSRDICQRGTSLTIQCQVDSQVTMMFWYRQQPGQSLTLIATANQGSEATYESGFVIDKFPISRPNLTFSTLTVSNMSPEDSSIYLCSVAENEKLFFGSGTQLSVL.

The chain is built from TRBV6-1 and TRBJ1-6, with a tentative D call TRBD1 (6 bases). CDR1 MNHNS and CDR2 SASEGT come from the germline V gene. This CDR3 spans 15 amino acids. V was clipped by 7 bases and J by 7 bases, with 17 bases between them. The CDR3: CASILGGARNSPLHF. For the CDR3, the DNA is TGTGCCAGCATCTTAGGGGGGGCGCGGAATTCACCCCTCCACTTT.

The CDR3 region is CASARTGNGYNSPLHF. The CDR3 DNA sequence: TGCGCCAGCGCCCGGACAGGGAATGGCTATAATTCACCCCTCCACTTT. The V gene is TRBV4-3, the J gene TRBJ1-6, with 8 bases lining up with TRBD1. The germline V gene encodes CDR1 LGHNA and CDR2 YSLEER. The V gene end was trimmed by 8 bases and the J gene end by 3 bases; junction bases not matched to a gene: 9. CDR3 size: 16 residues.